The source of this T cell receptor (beta chain) is a study of blood T cells in healthy people across ages. This CDR3 has 16 residues. With 4 bases clipped from V and 0 bases from J, the junction kept 3 bases outside the gene matches. CDR1 is LGHNA and CDR2 is YNFKEQ in the germline V gene. For the second PCR, which ran for about 6 to 12 cycles, a sample-barcoded 5' primer and a J-beta primer mix were used. Tagging of each cDNA molecule was performed by a template-switch adaptor with 12 random nucleotides. In TCRdb, the 5' RACE reads were re-called with MiXCR into one record per CDR3 protein. This sample has 550,000 to 600,000 distinct CDR3 sequences, with 27% found just once. This clonotype was observed a single time. Its antigen is currently unknown. General study findings and limits: Diversity of TCR beta correlated strongly with naive T cell percentage. Both higher diversity and more naive CD4+ cells marked long-lived donors when set against aged donors. Researchers judged that diversity estimates from one million T cells fell short of true values.

Sequencing was done on a sample of blood. The V call is TRBV4-2, the J call TRBJ2-3, with TRBD2 matching 11 bases. This clonotype was sampled from a woman aged 70-85 years in good health. For the CDR3, the DNA is TGTGCCAGCAGCCTAGCGGGGGGGACTAGCACAGATACGCAGTATTTT. Residues: CASSLAGGTSTDTQYF.